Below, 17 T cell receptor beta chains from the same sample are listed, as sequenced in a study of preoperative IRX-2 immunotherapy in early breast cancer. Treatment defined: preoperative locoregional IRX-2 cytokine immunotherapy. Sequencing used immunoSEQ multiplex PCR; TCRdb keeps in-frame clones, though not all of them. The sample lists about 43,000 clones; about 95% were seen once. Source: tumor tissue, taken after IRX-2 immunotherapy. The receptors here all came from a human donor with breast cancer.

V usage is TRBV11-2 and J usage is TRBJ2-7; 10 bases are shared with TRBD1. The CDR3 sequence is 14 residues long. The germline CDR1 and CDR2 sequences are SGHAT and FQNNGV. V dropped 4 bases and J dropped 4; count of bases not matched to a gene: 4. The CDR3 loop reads CASSYGTGVYEQYF. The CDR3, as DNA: TGTGCCAGCAGCTACGGGACAGGGGTGTACGAGCAGTACTTC. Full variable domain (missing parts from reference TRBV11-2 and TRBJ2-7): EAGVAQSPRYKIIEKRQSVAFWCNPISGHATLYWYQQILGQGPKLLIQFQNNGVVDDSQLPKDRFSAERLKGVDSTLKIQPAKLEDSAVYLCASSYGTGVYEQYFGPGTRLTVT.

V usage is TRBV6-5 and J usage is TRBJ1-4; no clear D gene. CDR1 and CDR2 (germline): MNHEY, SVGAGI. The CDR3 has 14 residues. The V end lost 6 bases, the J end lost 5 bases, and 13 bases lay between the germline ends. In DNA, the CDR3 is TGTGCCAGCAGCCCCGGAGGGAACAATGAAAAACTGTTTTTT. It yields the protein CASSPGGNNEKLFF.

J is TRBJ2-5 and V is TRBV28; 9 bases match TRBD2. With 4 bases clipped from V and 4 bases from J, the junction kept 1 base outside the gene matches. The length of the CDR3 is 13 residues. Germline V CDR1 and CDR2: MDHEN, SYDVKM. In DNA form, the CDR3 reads TGTGCCAGCAGTTCGGGACTAGCAGAGACCCAGTACTTC. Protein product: CASSSGLAETQYF.

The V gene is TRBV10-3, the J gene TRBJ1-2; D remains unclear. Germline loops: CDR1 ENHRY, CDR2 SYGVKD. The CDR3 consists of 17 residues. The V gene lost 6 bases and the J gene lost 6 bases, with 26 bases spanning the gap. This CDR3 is CAISTLDLRTTPHGYTF. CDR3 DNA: TGTGCCATCAGCACTCTCGATTTAAGGACTACACCCCATGGCTACACCTTC.

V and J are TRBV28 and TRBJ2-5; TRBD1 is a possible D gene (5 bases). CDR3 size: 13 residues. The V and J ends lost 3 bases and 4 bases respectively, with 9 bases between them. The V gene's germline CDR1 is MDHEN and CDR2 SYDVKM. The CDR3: CASSLGLSETQYF. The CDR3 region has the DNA TGTGCCAGCAGTTTGGGGCTTTCAGAGACCCAGTACTTC. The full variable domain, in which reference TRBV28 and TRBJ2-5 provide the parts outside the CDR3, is DVKVTQSSRYLVKRTGEKVFLECVQDMDHENMFWYRQDPGLGLRLIYFSYDVKMKEKGDIPEGYSVSREKKERFSLILESASTNQTSMYLCASSLGLSETQYFGPGTRLLVL.

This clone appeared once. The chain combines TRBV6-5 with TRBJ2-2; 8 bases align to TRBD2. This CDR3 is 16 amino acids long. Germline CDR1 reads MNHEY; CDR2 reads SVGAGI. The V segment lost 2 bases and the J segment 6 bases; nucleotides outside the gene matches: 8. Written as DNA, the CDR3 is TGTGCCAGCAGTTACAAATCGGGGGGGGCGGCCGGGGAGCTGTTTTTT. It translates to CASSYKSGGAAGELFF.

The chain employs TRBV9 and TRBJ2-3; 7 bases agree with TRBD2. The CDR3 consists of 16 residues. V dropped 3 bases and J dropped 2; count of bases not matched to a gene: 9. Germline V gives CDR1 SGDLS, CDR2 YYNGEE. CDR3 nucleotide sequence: TGTGCCAGCAGCGCCGAGGGGCGGGGGACCACAGATACGCAGTATTTT. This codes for CASSAEGRGTTDTQYF.

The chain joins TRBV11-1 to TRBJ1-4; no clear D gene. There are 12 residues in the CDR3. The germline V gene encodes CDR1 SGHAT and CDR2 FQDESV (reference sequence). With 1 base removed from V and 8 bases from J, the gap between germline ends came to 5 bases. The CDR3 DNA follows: TGTGCCAGCAGCTTAGAACGGGAAAAACTGTTTTTT. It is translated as CASSLEREKLFF.

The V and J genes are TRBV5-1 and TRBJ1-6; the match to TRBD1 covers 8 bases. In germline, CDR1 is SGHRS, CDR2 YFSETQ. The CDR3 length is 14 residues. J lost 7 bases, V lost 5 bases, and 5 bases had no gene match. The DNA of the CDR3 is TGCGCCAGCAGTACAACAGGGGGGAATTCACCCCTCCACTTT. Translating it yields CASSTTGGNSPLHF.

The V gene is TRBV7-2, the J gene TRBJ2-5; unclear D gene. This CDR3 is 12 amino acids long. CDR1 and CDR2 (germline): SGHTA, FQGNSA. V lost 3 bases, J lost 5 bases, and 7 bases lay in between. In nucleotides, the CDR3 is TGTGCCAGCAGCTTGCCTGTTGAGACCCAGTACTTC. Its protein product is CASSLPVETQYF. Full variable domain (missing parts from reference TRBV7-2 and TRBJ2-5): GAGVSQSPSNKVTEKGKDVELRCDPISGHTALYWYRQSLGQGLEFLIYFQGNSAPDKSGLPSDRFSAERTGGSVSTLTIQRTQQEDSAVYLCASSLPVETQYFGPGTRLLVL.

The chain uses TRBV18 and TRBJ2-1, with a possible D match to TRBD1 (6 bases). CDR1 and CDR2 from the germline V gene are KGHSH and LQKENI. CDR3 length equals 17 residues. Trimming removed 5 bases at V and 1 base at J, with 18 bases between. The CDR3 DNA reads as TGTGCCAGCTCATCAAGGACAGACCCATTATCCTACAATGAGCAGTTCTTC. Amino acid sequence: CASSSRTDPLSYNEQFF. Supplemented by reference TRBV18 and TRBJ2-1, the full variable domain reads NAGVMQNPRHLVRRRGQEARLRCSPMKGHSHVYWYRQLPEEGLKFMVYLQKENIIDESGMPKERFSAEFPKEGPSILRIQQVVRGDSAAYFCASSSRTDPLSYNEQFFGPGTRLTVL.

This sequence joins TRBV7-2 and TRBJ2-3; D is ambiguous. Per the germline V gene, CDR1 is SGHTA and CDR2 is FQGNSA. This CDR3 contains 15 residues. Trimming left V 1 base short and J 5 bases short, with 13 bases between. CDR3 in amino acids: CASSLEVDGRDTQYF. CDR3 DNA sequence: TGTGCCAGCAGCTTAGAGGTGGATGGGCGAGATACGCAGTATTTT.

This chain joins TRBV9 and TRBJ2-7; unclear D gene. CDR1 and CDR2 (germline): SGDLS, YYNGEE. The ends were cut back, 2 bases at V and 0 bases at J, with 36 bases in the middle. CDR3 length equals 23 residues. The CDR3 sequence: CASSVFPLCLQPSLSECSYEQYF. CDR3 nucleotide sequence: TGTGCCAGCAGCGTTTTCCCCCTTTGTCTCCAACCATCCCTTTCGGAGTGCTCCTACGAGCAGTACTTC.

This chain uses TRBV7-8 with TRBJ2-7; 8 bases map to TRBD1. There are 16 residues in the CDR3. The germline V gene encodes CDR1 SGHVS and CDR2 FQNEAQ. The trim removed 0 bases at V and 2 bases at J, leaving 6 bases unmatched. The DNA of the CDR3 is TGTGCCAGCAGCTTAGCCGGGGCGACAGGGGCCTACGAGCAGTACTTC. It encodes CASSLAGATGAYEQYF.

CDR3 bases: TGTGCCAGCAGCTGGTCGTCGGCGACTAGGGGCACCGGGGAGCTGTTTTTT. Protein sequence: CASSWSSATRGTGELFF. The V gene is TRBV11-3, the J gene TRBJ2-2; possible D gene TRBD2, 6 bases. Trimming cost V 4 bases and J 4 bases, with 19 bases left between them. This CDR3 spans 17 amino acids. Germline CDR1 reads SGHNT; CDR2 reads YENEEA.

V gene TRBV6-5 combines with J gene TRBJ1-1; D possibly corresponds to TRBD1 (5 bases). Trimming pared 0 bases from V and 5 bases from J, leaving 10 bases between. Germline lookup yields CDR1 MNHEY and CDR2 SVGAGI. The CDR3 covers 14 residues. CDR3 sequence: CASSYSRGGTEAFF. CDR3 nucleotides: TGTGCCAGCAGTTACTCGCGGGGCGGAACTGAAGCTTTCTTT.

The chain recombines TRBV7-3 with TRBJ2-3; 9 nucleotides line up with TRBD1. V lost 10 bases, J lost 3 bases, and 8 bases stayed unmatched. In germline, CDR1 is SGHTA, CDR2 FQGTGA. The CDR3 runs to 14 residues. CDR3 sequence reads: CATATGGITDTQYF. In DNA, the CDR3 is TGTGCCACCGCGACAGGGGGGATAACAGATACGCAGTATTTT.